These 18 T cell receptor beta chains came from one sample sequenced in a study of shared clonotypes between healthy human individuals (dated by TCRdb to the early 2020s). Library construction relied on the immunoSEQ multiplex PCR assay. TCRdb limited this immuneACCESS table to in-frame rearrangements with V and J called. A share of clones is missing; checked studies link under half to unresolved V genes, and the rest is unexplained. The sample has about a million clones on record, 77% of them singletons. The top ten clonotypes cover 0.7% to 0.95% of the sample. Material: memory CD4+ T cells from PBMCs. In light of the paper, this sample's cell subset or site label describes: CD45RA-negative fraction. The receptors here all came from a man younger than 35 in good health. Some clones in this sample may be carry-over from other donors' samples.

The chain recombines TRBV6-1 with TRBJ2-7; D call uncertain. CDR3 length equals 13 residues. From germline, CDR1 is MNHNS and CDR2 SASEGT. Trimming cost V 7 bases and J 6 bases, with 16 bases left between them. The CDR3 loop is CASTQVGMSEQYF. The CDR3 nucleotides read TGTGCCAGCACCCAAGTGGGAATGAGCGAGCAGTACTTC.

In its sample, this clone was seen many times. The chain has TRBV5-1 and TRBJ1-1; D gene uncertain. CDR1 and CDR2 from the germline V gene are SGHRS and YFSETQ. The V and J ends lost 1 base and 1 base respectively, with 11 bases between them. CDR3 size: 15 residues. CDR3 nucleotide sequence: TGCGCCAGCAGCTTGTTAAAAGAGCCGAACACTGAAGCTTTCTTT. Translated, it gives CASSLLKEPNTEAFF.

The genes are TRBV6-6 and TRBJ1-6; 10 bases line up with TRBD1. Looked up from germline, CDR1 is MNHNY and CDR2 is SVGAGI (reference sequence). This CDR3 is built from 15 residues. V gave up 5 bases and J gave up 7 bases; unmatched junction bases: 5. The CDR3 bases are TGTGCCAGCAGTAACCCGGGACAGGGGAATTCACCCCTCCACTTT. This translates into CASSNPGQGNSPLHF.

The chain has TRBV4-1 and TRBJ2-2, with 8 bases lining up with TRBD1. V lost 1 base to trimming and J lost 8 bases; unmatched junction nucleotides: 6. CDR1 and CDR2 from the germline V gene are MGHRA and YSYEKL. The CDR3 runs to 15 residues. In nucleotides, the CDR3 is TGCGCCAGCAGCCAAGTCGACAGGGGTGGGGGGGAGCTGTTTTTT. Translated: CASSQVDRGGGELFF.

The V gene is TRBV4-1, the J gene TRBJ1-3, with 7 bases identical to TRBD1. This CDR3 spans 20 amino acids. J gave up 6 bases and V 0 bases, and 20 bases lay outside the gene matches. Germline V gene data show CDR1 as MGHRA and CDR2 as YSYEKL. CDR3 sequence (DNA): TGCGCCAGCAGCCAAGACGGTAGAGGGGGCCTCCCCTTAACGCAAAACACCATATATTTT. Residues: CASSQDGRGGLPLTQNTIYF.

Concerning this clone: The junction does not match germline at one end; this may be a read error. This CDR3 is also generated by other DNA sequences in the sample. V gene TRBV30 combines with J gene TRBJ1-2; unclear D gene. Per germline, CDR1 GTSNPN and CDR2 SVGIG (reference sequence). This CDR3 has 13 amino acids. CDR3 DNA sequence: TGTGCCTGGAGTGGTCCAGCAAACTACGGCTACACCTTC. Amino acid sequence: CAWSGPANYGYTF.

The J gene is TRBJ2-1, the V gene TRBV7-9; D possibly uses TRBD1 or TRBD2 (5 bases each). Trimming removed 7 bases at V and 11 bases at J, with 18 bases between. Per the germline V gene, CDR1 is SEHNR and CDR2 is FQNEAQ (reference sequence). This CDR3 contains 13 residues. DNA for the CDR3: TGTGCCAGCATGCTAGTCCCCCGGGACCAGCAGTTCTTC. This sequence encodes CASMLVPRDQQFF. Using reference TRBV7-9 and TRBJ2-1 for the parts outside the CDR3, the full variable domain is DTGVSQNPRHKITKRGQNVTFRCDPISEHNRLYWYRQTLGQGPEFLTYFQNEAQLEKSRLLSDRFSAERPKGSFSTLEIQRTEQGDSAMYLCASMLVPRDQQFFGPGTRLTVL.

The chain is built from TRBV29-1 and TRBJ1-2, with D uncertain. The ends were cut back, 2 bases at V and 4 bases at J, with 17 bases in the middle. Germline V gene data show CDR1 as SQVTM and CDR2 as ANQGSEA. The CDR3 is made up of 15 amino acids. The CDR3 region is CSVEPFGSLGYGYTF. The CDR3 region has the DNA TGCAGCGTTGAACCTTTTGGCAGCCTCGGCTATGGCTACACCTTC.

V and J are TRBV29-1 and TRBJ2-5, with TRBD2 as a possible D gene (6 bases). Germline V lookup: CDR1 SQVTM, CDR2 ANQGSEA. CDR3 size: 12 residues. CDR3 DNA: TGCAGTGCGGGACGGCAACAAGAGACCCAGTACTTC. Translating gives CSAGRQQETQYF.

Turning to this clone: A read error is likely, as this CDR3 ends without the conserved phenylalanine or tryptophan. The chain is built from TRBV27 and TRBJ2-7; D tentatively fits TRBD1 or TRBD2 (6 bases each). Germline lookup yields CDR1 MNHEY and CDR2 SMNVEV (reference sequence). V lost 2 bases, J lost 9 bases, and 17 bases lay in between. The CDR3 consists of 14 residues. The DNA for the CDR3 is TGTGCCAGCAGTTTACAGGGGACTCCTACGACGCAGTACCTC. It translates to CASSLQGTPTTQYL.

The V call is TRBV12-5, the J call TRBJ2-7; possibly TRBD2 for D (5 bases). There are 16 residues in the CDR3. Germline assignment: CDR1 LGHNT and CDR2 FRNRAP. Trimming stripped 1 base from V and 7 bases from J, with 20 bases between. The CDR3 region has the DNA TGTGCTAGTGGTTTGGCACCGGGATCCACGTCCCTGGAGCAGTACTTC. Translation gives CASGLAPGSTSLEQYF.

This clone was found a few times. The genes are TRBV28 and TRBJ1-1; D is undetermined. Trimming shortened V by 7 bases and J by 1 base, and 13 bases separated the two germline ends. Germline lookup yields CDR1 MDHEN and CDR2 SYDVKM. There are 14 residues in the CDR3. CDR3 in amino acids: CASTVSPGNTEAFF. The CDR3 DNA reads TGTGCCAGCACCGTTAGCCCCGGGAACACTGAAGCTTTCTTT.

V gene TRBV27 combines with J gene TRBJ2-1; 8 positions agree with TRBD1. Unmatched junction bases numbered 3, after V lost 5 bases and J lost 6 bases. CDR3 length: 13 amino acids. Looked up from germline, CDR1 is MNHEY and CDR2 is SMNVEV (reference sequence). In DNA form, the CDR3 reads TGTGCCAGCAGTGCCGGGACAGGCAATGAGCAGTTCTTC. The encoded protein is CASSAGTGNEQFF.

The chain combines TRBV27 with TRBJ2-1, with 7 bases matching TRBD1. The CDR3 sequence is 15 residues long. The trim removed 6 bases at V and 7 bases at J, leaving 12 bases unmatched. CDR1 and CDR2 (germline): MNHEY, SMNVEV (reference sequence). CDR3 in amino acids: CASRPLGTALNEQFF. In DNA, the CDR3 is TGTGCCAGCAGGCCCCTCGGGACAGCTCTAAATGAGCAGTTCTTC.

The V call is TRBV5-6, the J call TRBJ2-7, with 7 bases that match TRBD1. The CDR3 consists of 12 residues. The V segment lost 6 bases and the J segment 8 bases; nucleotides outside the gene matches: 8. The germline V gene encodes CDR1 SGHDT and CDR2 YYEEEE. CDR3 sequence: CASTLTGSKQYF. The CDR3 region has the DNA TGTGCCAGCACCCTGACAGGGTCCAAGCAGTACTTC.

The J gene is TRBJ1-3, the V gene TRBV10-3; tentative D call: TRBD1 (6 bases). This CDR3 is built from 13 residues. Germline V gives CDR1 ENHRY, CDR2 SYGVKD. Deletions cut 10 bases from V and 4 bases from J, with 14 bases between. The CDR3 here is CATNGQIGNTIYF. The CDR3 DNA follows: TGTGCCACCAACGGACAGATCGGAAACACCATATATTTT.

This clone turned up a few times. The chain combines TRBV27 with TRBJ1-1; possibly TRBD1 for D (5 bases). The germline V gene has CDR1 MNHEY and CDR2 SMNVEV (reference sequence). The CDR3 contains 15 residues. Deletions cut 5 bases from V and 8 bases from J, with 21 bases between. The CDR3 DNA follows: TGTGCCAGCAGTCCGCTGGGGGGACCCAGCTTAGAAGCTTTCTTT. This encodes CASSPLGGPSLEAFF.

The J gene is TRBJ2-3, the V gene TRBV5-1; no clear D gene. The germline CDR1 and CDR2 sequences are SGHRS and YFSETQ. Trimming stripped 1 base from V and 3 bases from J, with 9 bases between. This CDR3 spans 14 amino acids. CDR3 bases: TGCGCCAGCAGCTTGTCGCCAGAGACAGATACGCAGTATTTT. Its translation: CASSLSPETDTQYF.